This T cell receptor beta chain derives from a study of OX40 agonist ivuxolimab in advanced cancers. Study in general: Melanoma, hepatocellular carcinoma, head and neck or renal cell cancer occurred in dose-escalation patients. Findings and caveats of the study: At 0.1 to 3.0 mg/kg, CD4+ and CD8+ blood T cells expanded clonally by week 6. More expanded clones were found, on average, in CD8+ than in CD4+ T cells.

On this clone: The antigen is undetermined.

The V gene's germline CDR1 is MNHEY and CDR2 SVGAGI. The CDR3 runs to 15 residues. V was cut by 1 base and J by 8 bases, with 17 bases left in between. Sequencing used immunoSEQ multiplex PCR; TCRdb keeps in-frame clones, though not all of them. Of some 59,000 clones in the sample, roughly 87% were seen once. The V gene is TRBV6-5, the J gene TRBJ1-2; TRBD1 might be the D (5 bases). The sequencing here drew on CD4+ or CD8+ T cells sorted from blood, taken in a trial of the OX40 agonist ivuxolimab. The source of this sequence is an adult with an advanced solid tumor such as melanoma, head and neck, liver or kidney cancer. The CDR3 protein is CASSYYKTGIGGYTF. For the CDR3, the DNA is TGTGCCAGCAGTTACTATAAAACAGGAATTGGAGGCTACACCTTC.